The rows below give T cell receptor beta chains drawn from one sample of a study of CD8+ T cells in alopecia areata. Some clones are missing from TCRdb's copy, which holds only in-frame ones; the method was immunoSEQ multiplex PCR. Of approximately 13,000 clones in the sample, 55% to 60% were seen once. The specimen was skin, collected at week 0. The receptors originated from a human donor with alopecia areata. The CDR3 runs from the conserved cysteine through the conserved F or W. The order of the fields is V gene, D gene, CDR3 protein. A D gene is named only where the DNA matches it firmly.

>TRBV11-1|TRBD1
CASSGDRGNSPLHF
>TRBV6-5|.
CATAVLQHNEQFF
>TRBV28|.
CATWGDSDRDGNEQFF
>TRBV6-1|TRBD1
CASSDGTGSTGELFF
>TRBV4-1|.
CASSQGGLALSYEQYF
>TRBV28|TRBD1
CATGQGNQPQHF
>TRBV5-4|.
CASSPSTDTQYF
>TRBV28|.
CASSPGPRNREKLFF
>TRBV7-9|.
CASSELSVGRGNEKLFF
>TRBV6-5|.
CASSPDRVQQPQHF
>TRBV10-3|TRBD1
CAISEVRTGLNQPQHF
>TRBV7-8|TRBD2
CASSASGLAFSAGANVLTF
>TRBV28|.
CASSLLAGPSYEQYF